The 2 T cell receptor beta chains given below trace back to one sample, sequenced in a study of radiation and T cells in renal cell carcinoma. Generated by immunoSEQ multiplex PCR, the TCRdb table keeps only in-frame clones and is missing some. The sample carries 25,000 to 30,000 clones, 81% recorded once. This sample's time point: blood 2 weeks post-SBRT. The sample's treatment: 15 Gy SBRT to primary tumor, nephrectomy 4 weeks later. The source material was blood, sampled from a patient whose treatment included radiotherapy and nephrectomy. The receptor source for this set is a man in his sixties with renal cell carcinoma.

This sequence joins TRBV7-7 and TRBJ2-2, with 8 bases that match TRBD2. The CDR3 contains 15 residues. Germline loops: CDR1 SSHAT, CDR2 FNYEAQ (reference sequence). V lost 5 bases to trimming and J lost 0 bases; unmatched junction nucleotides: 2. The CDR3 nucleotides read TGTGCCAGCAGCGTGACTAGCGCGAACACCGGGGAGCTGTTTTTT. Translated: CASSVTSANTGELFF. The whole variable domain, remainder taken from reference TRBV7-7 and TRBJ2-2, is GAGVSQSPRYKVTKRGQDVTLRCDPISSHATLYWYQQALGQGPEFLTYFNYEAQPDKSGLPSDRFSAERPEGSISTLTIQRTEQRDSAMYRCASSVTSANTGELFFGEGSRLTVL.

The J gene is TRBJ2-7, the V gene TRBV5-5; D is possibly TRBD1 or TRBD2 (6 bases each). The CDR3 extends over 15 amino acids. V lost 0 bases to trimming and J lost 2 bases, with 12 bases between them. Germline V CDR1 and CDR2: SGHKS, YYEKEE (reference sequence). The CDR3 region is CASSLEGGRTYEQYF. The CDR3 bases are TGTGCCAGCAGCTTGGAGGGGGGACGAACCTACGAGCAGTACTTC.